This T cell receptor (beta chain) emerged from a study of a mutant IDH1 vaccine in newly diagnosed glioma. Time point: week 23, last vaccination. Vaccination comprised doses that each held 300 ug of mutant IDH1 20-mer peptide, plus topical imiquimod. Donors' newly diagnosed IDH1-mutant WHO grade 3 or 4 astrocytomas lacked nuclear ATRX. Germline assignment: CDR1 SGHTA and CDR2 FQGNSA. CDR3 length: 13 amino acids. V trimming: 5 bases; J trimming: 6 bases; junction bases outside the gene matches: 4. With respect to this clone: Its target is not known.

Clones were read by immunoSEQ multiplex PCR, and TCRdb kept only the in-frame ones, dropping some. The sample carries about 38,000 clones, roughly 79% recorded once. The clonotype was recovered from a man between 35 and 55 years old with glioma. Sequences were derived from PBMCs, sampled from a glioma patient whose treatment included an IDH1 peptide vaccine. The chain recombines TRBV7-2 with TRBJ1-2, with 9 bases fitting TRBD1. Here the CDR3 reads CASSPGQGHGYTF. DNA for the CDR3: TGTGCCAGCAGCCCCGGACAGGGGCATGGCTACACCTTC. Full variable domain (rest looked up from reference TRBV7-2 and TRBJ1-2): GAGVSQSPSNKVTEKGKDVELRCDPISGHTALYWYRQSLGQGLEFLIYFQGNSAPDKSGLPSDRFSAERTGGSVSTLTIQRTQQEDSAVYLCASSPGQGHGYTFGSGTRLTVV.